The 21 T cell receptor beta chains below come from one sample, sequenced in a study of Ad26.COV2.S vaccination and SARS-CoV-2 variants. TCRdb's table, derived via immunoSEQ multiplex PCR, lists solely in-frame clones and lacks some. The sample shows more than 120,000 clones, approximately 90% of them seen only once. The sample here was peripheral blood, taken after recovery from COVID-19. Every receptor here comes from a human donor who had recovered from COVID-19.

The genes are TRBV7-2 and TRBJ1-5; no firm D call. With 5 bases removed from V and 0 bases from J, the gap between germline ends came to 8 bases. The CDR3 spans 14 residues. The germline gives CDR1 SGHTA, CDR2 FQGNSA. In nucleotides, the CDR3 is TGTGCCAGCAGCCGCGGGTATAGCAATCAGCCCCAGCATTTT. Protein: CASSRGYSNQPQHF.

The V call is TRBV6-5, the J call TRBJ2-3; D is unresolved. There are 15 residues in the CDR3. The ends were cut back, 0 bases at V and 0 bases at J, with 7 bases in the middle. Per the germline V gene, CDR1 is MNHEY and CDR2 is SVGAGI. DNA of the CDR3: TGTGCCAGCAGTTACTCCTCGACTAGCACAGATACGCAGTATTTT. Amino acids: CASSYSSTSTDTQYF.

This chain uses TRBV28 with TRBJ1-1; D is ambiguous. The CDR3 contains 13 residues. V lost 3 bases and J 7 bases, leaving 12 bases between the germline ends. Germline V gives CDR1 MDHEN, CDR2 SYDVKM. As DNA, the CDR3 is TGTGCCAGCAGTTTGGGAGATGGTCTTGAAGCTTTCTTT. It yields the protein CASSLGDGLEAFF.

V usage is TRBV4-3 and J usage is TRBJ1-1, with 10 bases matching TRBD1. The CDR3 has 15 amino acids. The junction had 4 bases not matched to a gene; V was cut back by 3 bases and J by 3 bases. Per the germline V gene, CDR1 is LGHNA and CDR2 is YSLEER. DNA for the CDR3: TGCGCCAGCAGCCACGAGGACAGGGGGGACACTGAAGCTTTCTTT. Its translation: CASSHEDRGDTEAFF.

This chain connects TRBV29-1 to TRBJ2-3; possibly TRBD2 for D (7 bases). V shed 4 bases and J shed 6 bases, with 11 bases lying between them. Germline V gene data show CDR1 as SQVTM and CDR2 as ANQGSEA. This CDR3 comprises 12 residues. CDR3 in amino acids: CSVVGGPDTQYF. CDR3 sequence (DNA): TGCAGCGTTGTCGGGGGGCCGGATACGCAGTATTTT.

This chain connects TRBV28 to TRBJ2-1; possibly TRBD1 or TRBD2 for D (6 bases each). Germline V CDR1 and CDR2: MDHEN, SYDVKM. Trimming shortened V by 5 bases and J by 7 bases, and 21 bases separated the two germline ends. The CDR3 has 16 amino acids. CDR3 amino acids: CASSAGGVGILNEQFF. The CDR3 DNA sequence: TGTGCCAGCAGTGCCGGGGGCGTGGGAATTTTGAATGAGCAGTTCTTC.

The chain uses TRBV27 and TRBJ2-7, with D possibly matching TRBD2 (7 bases). The CDR3 is 15 residues long. Trimming pared 2 bases from V and 0 bases from J, leaving 11 bases between. Germline loops: CDR1 MNHEY, CDR2 SMNVEV (reference sequence). In nucleotides, the CDR3 is TGTGCCAGCAGTTTAGCGGGGGCAACCTCCTACGAGCAGTACTTC. Translating gives CASSLAGATSYEQYF.

This chain uses TRBV9 with TRBJ1-2; 10 bases line up with TRBD1. The V gene's germline CDR1 is SGDLS and CDR2 YYNGEE. V lost 0 bases to trimming and J lost 6 bases; unmatched junction nucleotides: 5. This CDR3 spans 15 amino acids. CDR3 sequence reads: CASSVDGTGEDGYTF. CDR3 nucleotide sequence: TGTGCCAGCAGCGTAGATGGGACAGGGGAGGATGGCTACACCTTC.

The chain employs TRBV4-3 and TRBJ1-3, with 9 nucleotides matching TRBD1. Germline V gene sequence: CDR1 LGHNA, CDR2 YSLEER. V dropped 1 base and J dropped 4; count of bases not matched to a gene: 8. The CDR3 consists of 17 residues. The CDR3 loop reads CASSQALGQGDGNTIYF. CDR3 bases: TGCGCCAGCAGCCAAGCCCTGGGACAGGGAGACGGAAACACCATATATTTT.

The chain carries TRBV28 and TRBJ1-1; D is ambiguous. The CDR3 covers 13 residues. Trimming stripped 10 bases from V and 1 base from J, with 13 bases between. In germline, CDR1 is MDHEN, CDR2 SYDVKM. As DNA, the CDR3 is TGTGCCACACAAAAGAGAGAGAACACTGAAGCTTTCTTT. Translated, it gives CATQKRENTEAFF.

The chain combines TRBV12-5 with TRBJ2-3; D possibly matches TRBD1 or TRBD2 (5 bases each). V dropped 1 base and J dropped 2 bases, with 16 bases sitting between them. CDR1 is LGHNT, CDR2 FRNRAP, per germline. The CDR3 is 17 residues long. For the CDR3, the DNA is TGTGCTAGTGGTTTGGGGGTTGGGGGTCCAGACACAGATACGCAGTATTTT. Its protein product is CASGLGVGGPDTDTQYF.

The V gene is TRBV10-1, the J gene TRBJ2-1, with 7 bases aligning to TRBD2. Trimming took 11 bases from V and 8 from J; bases not matched to a gene: 6. The CDR3 consists of 11 residues. In germline, CDR1 is WNHNN, CDR2 SYGVQD (reference sequence). This chain's CDR3 is CAGGGLHEQFF. CDR3 coding DNA: TGCGCCGGGGGAGGGCTACATGAGCAGTTCTTC.

This chain joins TRBV11-2 and TRBJ1-1, with unresolved D. Trimming removed 1 base at V and 5 bases at J, with 14 bases between. CDR3 length: 15 amino acids. Germline V gives CDR1 SGHAT, CDR2 FQNNGV. CDR3 sequence: CASSLGGRIGTEAFF. The CDR3 nucleotides are TGTGCCAGCAGCTTAGGAGGGCGGATTGGGACTGAAGCTTTCTTT.

The CDR3, as DNA: TGTGCCAGCAGCTTAACTCCGGGTGCCGGACGGGGGGCTTTCTTT. This codes for CASSLTPGAGRGAFF. This chain uses TRBV7-2 with TRBJ1-1, with a possible D match to TRBD1 (5 bases). V was trimmed by 2 bases and J by 11 bases, leaving 21 bases between them. The germline CDR1 and CDR2 sequences are SGHTA and FQGNSA. This CDR3 comprises 15 residues.

The rearrangement links TRBV19 to TRBJ2-7, with D maybe TRBD1 (6 bases). Germline loops: CDR1 LNHDA, CDR2 SQIVND (reference sequence). Trimming took off 6 bases at V and 1 base at J, with 13 bases between the two ends. The CDR3 extends over 14 amino acids. In nucleotides, the CDR3 is TGTGCCAGTAGCATCTCGGACAGTTCCTACGAGCAGTACTTC. This gives the protein CASSISDSSYEQYF.

The V gene is TRBV2, the J gene TRBJ1-6; D is unresolved. CDR1 and CDR2 (germline): SNHLY, FYNNEI. The CDR3 extends over 18 amino acids. V was trimmed by 5 bases and J by 0 bases, leaving 17 bases between them. The CDR3 DNA follows: TGTGCCAGCAGTCCCCGTGTTGGGTTGAGCTCCTATAATTCACCCCTCCACTTT. This translates into CASSPRVGLSSYNSPLHF.

V usage is TRBV10-3 and J usage is TRBJ1-1; 8 nucleotides align to TRBD1. CDR1 ENHRY and CDR2 SYGVKD come from the germline V gene. Germline trimming cut 7 bases from V and 2 bases from J; bases unmatched to any gene: 9. The CDR3 has 15 residues. CDR3 region: CAITDPGQGNTEAFF. CDR3 DNA: TGTGCCATCACCGACCCTGGACAGGGAAACACTGAAGCTTTCTTT.

This chain connects TRBV6-5 to TRBJ1-4; the match to TRBD1 covers 8 bases. CDR1 is MNHEY, CDR2 SVGAGI, per germline. The CDR3 loop spans 15 amino acids. V was clipped by 5 bases and J by 5 bases; unmatched bases: 7. The DNA for the CDR3 is TGTGCCAGCAGTCCCGGGGACAGGCTAAATGAAAAACTGTTTTTT. Protein: CASSPGDRLNEKLFF.

The chain combines TRBV4-1 with TRBJ2-1, with 11 bases identical to TRBD2. CDR1 MGHRA and CDR2 YSYEKL come from the germline V gene. The J segment lost 8 bases and the V segment lost 0 bases, leaving 9 bases of the junction unmatched. The length of the CDR3 is 17 residues. The CDR3 region has the DNA TGCGCCAGCAGCCAAGATGGGGGGACTAGCGGCGGACATGAGCAGTTCTTC. Amino acid sequence: CASSQDGGTSGGHEQFF.

This rearrangement joins TRBV2 to TRBJ1-2; 7 nucleotides align to TRBD1. There are 13 residues in the CDR3. J was trimmed by 6 bases and V by 5 bases; bases with no gene match: 6. Germline V CDR1 and CDR2: SNHLY, FYNNEI. In DNA form, the CDR3 reads TGTGCCAGCAGTCTGGGACAGTTTGATGGCTACACCTTC. Translation gives CASSLGQFDGYTF.

Comments on this clone: This specimen includes other DNA sequences encoding the same CDR3. CDR3 sequence: CASSSNTGELFF. In DNA, the CDR3 is TGTGCCAGCAGTTCCAACACCGGGGAGCTGTTTTTT. The J gene is TRBJ2-2, the V gene TRBV7-2; D not resolved. CDR1 SGHTA and CDR2 FQGNSA come from the germline V gene. Trimming cost V 6 bases and J 2 bases, with 4 bases left between them. This CDR3 region has 12 residues.